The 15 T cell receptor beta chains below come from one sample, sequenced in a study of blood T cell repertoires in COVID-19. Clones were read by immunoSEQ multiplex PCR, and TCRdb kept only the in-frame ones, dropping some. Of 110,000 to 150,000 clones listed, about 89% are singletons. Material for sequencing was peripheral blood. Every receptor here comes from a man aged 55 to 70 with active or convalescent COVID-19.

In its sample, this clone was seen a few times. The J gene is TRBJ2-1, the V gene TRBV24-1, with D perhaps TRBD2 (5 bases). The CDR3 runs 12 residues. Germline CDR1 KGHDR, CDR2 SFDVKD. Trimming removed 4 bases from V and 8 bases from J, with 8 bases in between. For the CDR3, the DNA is TGTGCCACCAGTGACCGGCGGGATGAGCAGTTCTTC. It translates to CATSDRRDEQFF.

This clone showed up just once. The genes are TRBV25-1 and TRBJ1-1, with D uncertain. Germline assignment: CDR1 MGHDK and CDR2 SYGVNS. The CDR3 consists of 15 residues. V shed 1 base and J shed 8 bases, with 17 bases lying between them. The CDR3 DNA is TGTGCCAGCAGTGAATCTGCGGGCCAATTAGCCGAAGCTTTCTTT. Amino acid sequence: CASSESAGQLAEAFF.

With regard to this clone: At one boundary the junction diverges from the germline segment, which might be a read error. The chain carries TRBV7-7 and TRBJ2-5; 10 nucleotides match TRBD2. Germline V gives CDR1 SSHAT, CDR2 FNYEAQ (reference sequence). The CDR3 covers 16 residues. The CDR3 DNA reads TGTGCTAGCAGCTTAGTAGCTAGCGGGAGTGAGGAGACCCAGTACTTC. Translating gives CASSLVASGSEETQYF.

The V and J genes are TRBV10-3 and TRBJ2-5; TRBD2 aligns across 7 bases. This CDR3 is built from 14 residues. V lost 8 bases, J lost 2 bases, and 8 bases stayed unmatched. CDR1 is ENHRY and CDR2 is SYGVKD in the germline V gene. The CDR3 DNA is TGTGCCATCTCGTCTAGCGGTGAACAAGAGACCCAGTACTTC. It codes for CAISSSGEQETQYF.

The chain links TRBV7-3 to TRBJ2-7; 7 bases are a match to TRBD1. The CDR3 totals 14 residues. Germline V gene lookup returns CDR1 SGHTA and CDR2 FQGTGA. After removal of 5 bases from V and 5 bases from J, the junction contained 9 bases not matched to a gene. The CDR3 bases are TGTGCCAGCAGCCCCCCGGACAGGAGGCACGAGCAGTACTTC. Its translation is CASSPPDRRHEQYF.

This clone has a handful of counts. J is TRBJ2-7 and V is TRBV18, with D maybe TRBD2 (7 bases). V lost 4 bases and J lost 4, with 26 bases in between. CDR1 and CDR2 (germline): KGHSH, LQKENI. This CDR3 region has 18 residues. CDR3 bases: TGTGCCAGCTCACTGAAAGGGGGTTCTACTAGCGACGTGTACGAGCAGTACTTC. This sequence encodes CASSLKGGSTSDVYEQYF.

CDR3 protein: CASKAGGPMAGELFF. DNA for the CDR3: TGTGCCAGCAAGGCGGGAGGGCCTATGGCCGGGGAGCTGTTTTTT. The chain links TRBV28 to TRBJ2-2, with 9 bases aligning to TRBD2. After removal of 7 bases from V and 6 bases from J, the junction contained 9 bases not matched to a gene. CDR3 size: 15 residues. Looked up from germline, CDR1 is MDHEN and CDR2 is SYDVKM.

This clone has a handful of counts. CDR3 amino acids: CASSARTGEQYF. Written as DNA, the CDR3 is TGTGCCAGCAGTGCCCGAACAGGGGAGCAGTACTTC. The chain joins TRBV25-1 to TRBJ2-7, with D possibly being TRBD1 (6 bases). V was clipped by 4 bases and J by 7 bases, with 11 bases between them. The germline CDR1 and CDR2 sequences are MGHDK and SYGVNS. This CDR3 has 12 amino acids.

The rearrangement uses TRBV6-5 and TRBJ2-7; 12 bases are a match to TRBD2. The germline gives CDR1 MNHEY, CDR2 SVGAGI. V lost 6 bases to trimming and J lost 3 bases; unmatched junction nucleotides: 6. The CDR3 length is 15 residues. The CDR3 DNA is TGTGCCAGCAGAATGACTAGCGGGGGCCACTACGAGCAGTACTTC. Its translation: CASRMTSGGHYEQYF.

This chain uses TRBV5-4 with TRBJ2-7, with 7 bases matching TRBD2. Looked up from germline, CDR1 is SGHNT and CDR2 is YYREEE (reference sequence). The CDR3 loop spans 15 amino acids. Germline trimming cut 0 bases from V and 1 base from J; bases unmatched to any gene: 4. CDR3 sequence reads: CASSLELASSYEQYF. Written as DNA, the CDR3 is TGTGCCAGCAGCTTGGAACTAGCGAGTTCCTACGAGCAGTACTTC.

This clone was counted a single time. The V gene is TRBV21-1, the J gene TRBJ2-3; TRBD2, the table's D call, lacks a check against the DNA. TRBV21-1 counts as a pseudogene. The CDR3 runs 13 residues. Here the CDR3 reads CASSTRAGITQYF. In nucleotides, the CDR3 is TGTGCCAGCAGCACCCGGGCGGGAATTACGCAGTATTTT.

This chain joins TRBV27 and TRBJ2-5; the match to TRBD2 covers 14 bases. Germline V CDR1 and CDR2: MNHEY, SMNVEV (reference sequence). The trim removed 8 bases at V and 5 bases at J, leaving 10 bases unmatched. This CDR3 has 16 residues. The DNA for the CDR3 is TGTGCCAGCTCTGGGACTAGCGGGGGTAGAAGGGAGACCCAGTACTTC. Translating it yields CASSGTSGGRRETQYF.

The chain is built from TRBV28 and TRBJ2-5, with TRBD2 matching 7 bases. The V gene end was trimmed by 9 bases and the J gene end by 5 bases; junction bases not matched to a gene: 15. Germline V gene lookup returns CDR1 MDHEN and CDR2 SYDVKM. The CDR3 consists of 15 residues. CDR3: CASKRGRGYWETQYF. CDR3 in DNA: TGTGCCAGTAAACGCGGGAGAGGGTATTGGGAGACCCAGTACTTC. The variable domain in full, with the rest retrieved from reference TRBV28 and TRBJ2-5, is DVKVTQSSRYLVKRTGEKVFLECVQDMDHENMFWYRQDPGLGLRLIYFSYDVKMKEKGDIPEGYSVSREKKERFSLILESASTNQTSMYLCASKRGRGYWETQYFGPGTRLLVL.

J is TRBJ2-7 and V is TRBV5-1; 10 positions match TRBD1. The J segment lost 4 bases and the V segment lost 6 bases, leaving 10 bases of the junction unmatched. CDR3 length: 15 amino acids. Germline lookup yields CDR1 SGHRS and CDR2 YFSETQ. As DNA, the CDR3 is TGCGCCAGCAATTACCGGGGACAGGGGCGATACGAGCAGTACTTC. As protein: CASNYRGQGRYEQYF.

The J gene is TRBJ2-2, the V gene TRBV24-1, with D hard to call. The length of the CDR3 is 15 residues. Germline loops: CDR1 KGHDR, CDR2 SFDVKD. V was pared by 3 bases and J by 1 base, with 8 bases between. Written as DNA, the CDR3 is TGTGCCACCAGTGATCCCCGGGTGAACACCGGGGAGCTGTTTTTT. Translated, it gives CATSDPRVNTGELFF.